This T cell receptor beta chain originates from a study of T cells after yellow fever vaccination. Study outcomes and limitations: It was the secondary response that reached its peak faster, day 5 versus 15, but it was weaker. Abundant clonotypes from the bulk population could have been carried over as contaminants into FACS-sorted repertoires. The booster saw the reappearance of most primary-vaccination clones (96% CD4, about 85% CD8).

At least ten counts were recorded for this clonotype. TCRdb processed the 5' RACE reads anew with MiXCR; each CDR3 protein has one entry. The profile shows 9,000 to 15,000 distinct CDR3 sequences, around 5.4% of them singletons. The CDR3 sequence is 16 residues long. Germline CDR1 SGHVS, CDR2 FQNEAQ. J lost 0 bases, V lost 1 base, and 2 bases had no gene match. The source was PBMCs, either bulk or a sorted T-cell subset (CD4+, CD8+, memory, or dextramer-sorted; not recorded which), collected on the day of the yellow fever booster vaccination. The V call is TRBV7-8, the J call TRBJ2-1; the match to TRBD2 covers 8 bases. The sequence derives from a man aged 30 to 39 who received the YFV17D yellow fever vaccine. The chain's CDR3 is CASSLEAGGSYNEQFF. The CDR3 coding sequence is TGTGCCAGCAGCTTAGAGGCGGGGGGCTCCTACAATGAGCAGTTCTTC.